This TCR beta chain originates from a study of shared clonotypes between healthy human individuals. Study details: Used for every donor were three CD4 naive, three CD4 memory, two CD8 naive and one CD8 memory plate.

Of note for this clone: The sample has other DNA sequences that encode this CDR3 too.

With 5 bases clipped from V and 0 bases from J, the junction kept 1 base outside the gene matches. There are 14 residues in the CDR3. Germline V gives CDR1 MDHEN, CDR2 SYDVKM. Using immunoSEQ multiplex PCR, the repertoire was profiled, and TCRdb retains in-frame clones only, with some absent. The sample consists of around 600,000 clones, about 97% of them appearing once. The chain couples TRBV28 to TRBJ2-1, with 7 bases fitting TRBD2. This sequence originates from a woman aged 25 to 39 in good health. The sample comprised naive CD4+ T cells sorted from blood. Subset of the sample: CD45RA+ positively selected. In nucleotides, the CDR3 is TGTGCCAGCAGTCCGGGGGGCTCCTACAATGAGCAGTTCTTC. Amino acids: CASSPGGSYNEQFF.